This T cell receptor (beta chain) originates from a study of T cell repertoires in cytomegalovirus infection (dated by TCRdb to between 2018 and 2020). As for the study more broadly: Peptide stimulations targeted recently identified HLA-C-restricted CMV epitopes, whose presentation resists viral immunomodulation, together with well-studied HLA-B-restricted epitopes. The HLA type of each donor mattered for the analysis, because public TCR beta signatures pointed to carriage of CMV infection along with the matching HLA type.

CDR3 length: 17 amino acids, cysteine to phenylalanine. The read is trimmed to its CDR3 DNA, 51 bases read in frame from base 1. Relative to germline, V is 2 bases shorter and J is 4 bases shorter, with 15 bases between their ends. The CDR1 and CDR2 encoded by the germline V gene are MNHEY and SVGEGT. A note on this clonotype: Its antigen remains unidentified. Base qualities were left out, and no much larger clone turns up one base away.

Reads for this sample came from an Illumina HiSeq 1500. In TCRdb, the public reads were trimmed at Q25 with fastp and aligned with MiXCR, with productive beta chains retained. Identical CDR3 proteins give one entry, which carries the most common genes and DNA. Here the sample has roughly 990,000 distinct CDR3 sequences; approximately 31% occur a single time. Roughly an eighth of the sample is held by the ten biggest clonotypes. Beyond this particular receptor, the publication reports: Carriers of CMV infection plus the relevant HLA type were discriminated by the cumulative frequency of public TCR beta family members in the study cohort and in an independent roughly 400-donor cohort. The ex vivo response was dominated by HLA-C-restricted CMV-specific TCR beta clonotypes, which also provided the single most frequent clonotype in two of eight donors.

The treatment or condition label of this sample denotes: in vitro stimulation with specific CMV peptide epitopes to enrich CMV-specific T cells. The chain was built from TRBV6-2 or TRBV6-3 and TRBJ1-6; the D gene cannot be named for sure. Sample: cultured CD8+ T cells from PBMCs, taken from culture after CMV antigen stimulation. This clonotype originated in a human donor in good health (CMV status not recorded). Some clones in this sample may be carry-over from other donors' samples. In nucleotide form, the sequence is TGTGCCAGCAGTTACCTAGACATCGCCTTTTATAATTCACCCCTCCACTTT. This encodes CASSYLDIAFYNSPLHF.